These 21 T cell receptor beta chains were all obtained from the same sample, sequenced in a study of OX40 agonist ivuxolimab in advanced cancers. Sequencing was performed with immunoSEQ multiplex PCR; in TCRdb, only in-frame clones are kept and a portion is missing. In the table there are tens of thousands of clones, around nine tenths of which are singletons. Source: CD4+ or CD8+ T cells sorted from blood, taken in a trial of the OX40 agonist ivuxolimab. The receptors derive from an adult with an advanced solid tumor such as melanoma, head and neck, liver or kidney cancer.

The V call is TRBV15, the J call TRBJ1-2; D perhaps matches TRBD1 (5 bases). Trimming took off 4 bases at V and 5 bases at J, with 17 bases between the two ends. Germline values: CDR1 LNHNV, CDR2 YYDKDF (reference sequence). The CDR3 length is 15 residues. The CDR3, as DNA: TGTGCCACCAGCAAAGATGCAGGGCTCACTTATGGCTACACCTTC. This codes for CATSKDAGLTYGYTF. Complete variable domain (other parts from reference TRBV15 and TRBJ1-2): DAMVIQNPRYQVTQFGKPVTLSCSQTLNHNVMYWYQQKSSQAPKLLFHYYDKDFNNEADTPDNFQSRRPNTSFCFLDIRSPGLGDTAMYLCATSKDAGLTYGYTFGSGTRLTVV.

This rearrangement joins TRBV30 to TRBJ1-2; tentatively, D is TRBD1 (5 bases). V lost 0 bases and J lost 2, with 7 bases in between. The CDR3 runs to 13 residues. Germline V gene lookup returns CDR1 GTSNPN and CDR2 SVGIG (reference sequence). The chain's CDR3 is CAWSVGENYGYTF. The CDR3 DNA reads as TGTGCCTGGAGTGTAGGGGAAAACTATGGCTACACCTTC.

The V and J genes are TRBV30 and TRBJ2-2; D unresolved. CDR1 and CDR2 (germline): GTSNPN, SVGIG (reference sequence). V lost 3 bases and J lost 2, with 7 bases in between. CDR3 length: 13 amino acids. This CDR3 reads CAWRDRNTGELFF. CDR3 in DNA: TGTGCCTGGAGGGATCGAAACACCGGGGAGCTGTTTTTT.

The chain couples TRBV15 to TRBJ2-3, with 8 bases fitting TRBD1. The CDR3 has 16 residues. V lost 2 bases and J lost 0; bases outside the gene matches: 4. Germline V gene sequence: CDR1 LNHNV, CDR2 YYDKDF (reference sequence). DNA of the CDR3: TGTGCCACCAGCAGAAGGGACAGGACTAGCACAGATACGCAGTATTTT. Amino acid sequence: CATSRRDRTSTDTQYF. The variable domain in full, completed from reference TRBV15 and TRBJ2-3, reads DAMVIQNPRYQVTQFGKPVTLSCSQTLNHNVMYWYQQKSSQAPKLLFHYYDKDFNNEADTPDNFQSRRPNTSFCFLDIRSPGLGDTAMYLCATSRRDRTSTDTQYFGPGTRLTVL.

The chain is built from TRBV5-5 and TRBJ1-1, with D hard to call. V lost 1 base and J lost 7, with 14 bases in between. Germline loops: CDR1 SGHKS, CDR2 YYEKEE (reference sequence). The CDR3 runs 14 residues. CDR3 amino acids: CASSLPWALGEAFF. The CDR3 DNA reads TGTGCCAGCAGCTTGCCTTGGGCGCTGGGTGAAGCTTTCTTT.

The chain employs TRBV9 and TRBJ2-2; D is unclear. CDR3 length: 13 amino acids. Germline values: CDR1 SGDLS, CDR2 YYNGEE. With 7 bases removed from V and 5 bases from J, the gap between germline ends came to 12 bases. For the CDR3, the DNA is TGTGCCAGCTCTGGGATGGGGACCGGGGAGCTGTTTTTT. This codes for CASSGMGTGELFF.

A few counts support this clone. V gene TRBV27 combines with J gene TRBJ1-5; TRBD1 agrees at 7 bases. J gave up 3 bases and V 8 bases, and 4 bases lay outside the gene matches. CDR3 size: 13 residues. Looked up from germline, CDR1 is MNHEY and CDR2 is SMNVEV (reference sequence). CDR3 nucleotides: TGTGCCAGCCGGGACAGAGTCAATCAGCCCCAGCATTTT. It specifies CASRDRVNQPQHF.

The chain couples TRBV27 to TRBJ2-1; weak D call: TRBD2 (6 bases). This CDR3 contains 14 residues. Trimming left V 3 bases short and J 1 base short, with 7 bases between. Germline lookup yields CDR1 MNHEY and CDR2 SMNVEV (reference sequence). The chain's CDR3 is CASSLGGSYNEQFF. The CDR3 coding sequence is TGTGCCAGCAGTTTGGGGGGATCCTACAATGAGCAGTTCTTC.

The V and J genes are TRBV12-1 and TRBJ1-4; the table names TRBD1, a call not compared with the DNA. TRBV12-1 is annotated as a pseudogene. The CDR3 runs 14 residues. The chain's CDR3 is CASSKDRGGEKLFF. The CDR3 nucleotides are TGTGCCAGCAGCAAGGACAGGGGCGGGGAAAAACTGTTTTTT.

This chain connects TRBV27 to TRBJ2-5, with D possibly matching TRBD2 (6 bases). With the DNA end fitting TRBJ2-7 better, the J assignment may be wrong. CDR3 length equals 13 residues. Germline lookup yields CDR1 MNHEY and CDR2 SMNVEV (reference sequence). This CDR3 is CASSLTRTYEQYF. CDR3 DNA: TGTGCCAGCAGTTTGACTAGAACCTACGAGCAGTACTTC.

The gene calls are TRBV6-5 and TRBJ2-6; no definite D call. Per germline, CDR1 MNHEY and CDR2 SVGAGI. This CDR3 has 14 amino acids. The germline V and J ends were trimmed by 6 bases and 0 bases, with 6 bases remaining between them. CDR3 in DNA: TGTGCCAGCAGGATCAACTCTGGGGCCAACGTCCTGACTTTC. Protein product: CASRINSGANVLTF.

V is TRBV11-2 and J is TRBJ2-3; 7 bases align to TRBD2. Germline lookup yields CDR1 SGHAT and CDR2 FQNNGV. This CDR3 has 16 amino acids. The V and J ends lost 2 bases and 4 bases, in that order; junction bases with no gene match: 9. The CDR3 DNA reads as TGTGCCAGCAGCTTATGGGGGGAGGGCCTTGCAGATACGCAGTATTTT. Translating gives CASSLWGEGLADTQYF.

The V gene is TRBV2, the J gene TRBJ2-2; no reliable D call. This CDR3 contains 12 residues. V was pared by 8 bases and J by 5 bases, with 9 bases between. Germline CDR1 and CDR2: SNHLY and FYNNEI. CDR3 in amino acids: CASLASTGELFF. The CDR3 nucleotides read TGTGCCAGCCTGGCTTCTACCGGGGAGCTGTTTTTT.

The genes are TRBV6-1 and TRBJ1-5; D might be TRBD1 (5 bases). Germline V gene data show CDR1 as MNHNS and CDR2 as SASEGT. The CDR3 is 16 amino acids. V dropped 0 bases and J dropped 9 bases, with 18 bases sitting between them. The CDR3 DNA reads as TGTGCCAGCAGTGAAGCGCTTGGGGCCCCGCCGAGGCCCCAGCATTTT. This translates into CASSEALGAPPRPQHF.

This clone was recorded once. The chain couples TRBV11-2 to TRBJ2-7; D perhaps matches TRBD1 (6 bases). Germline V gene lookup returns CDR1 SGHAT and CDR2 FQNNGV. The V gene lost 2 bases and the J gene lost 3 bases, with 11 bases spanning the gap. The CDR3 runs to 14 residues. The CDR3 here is CASSLNRVDYEQYF. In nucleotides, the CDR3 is TGTGCCAGCAGCTTAAACAGGGTGGACTACGAGCAGTACTTC.

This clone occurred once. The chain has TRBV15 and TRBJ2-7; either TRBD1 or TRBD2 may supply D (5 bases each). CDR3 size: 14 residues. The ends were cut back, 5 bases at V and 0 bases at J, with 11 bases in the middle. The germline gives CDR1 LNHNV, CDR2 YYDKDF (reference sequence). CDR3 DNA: TGTGCCACCAGCCGAGGGGATTCCTCCTACGAGCAGTACTTC. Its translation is CATSRGDSSYEQYF.

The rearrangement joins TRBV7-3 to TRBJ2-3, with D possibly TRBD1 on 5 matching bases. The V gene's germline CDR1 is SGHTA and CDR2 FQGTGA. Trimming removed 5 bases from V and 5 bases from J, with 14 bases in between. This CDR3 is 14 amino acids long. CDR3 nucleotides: TGTGCCAGCAGCCCCCAGGGCCCCTTAGATACGCAGTATTTT. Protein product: CASSPQGPLDTQYF.

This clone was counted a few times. CDR3 coding DNA: TGTGCCAGCAGCTTTTTCGGTTCTGGAAACACCATATATTTT. This sequence encodes CASSFFGSGNTIYF. The chain uses TRBV7-2 and TRBJ1-3; D gene uncertain. CDR3 length equals 14 residues. Trimming cost V 3 bases and J 1 base, with 7 bases left between them. Germline CDR1 and CDR2: SGHTA and FQGNSA.

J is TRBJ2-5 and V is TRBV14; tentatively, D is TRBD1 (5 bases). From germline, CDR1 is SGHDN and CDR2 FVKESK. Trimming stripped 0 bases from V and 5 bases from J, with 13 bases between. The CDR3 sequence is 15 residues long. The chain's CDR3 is CASSQETAGWETQYF. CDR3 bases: TGTGCCAGCAGCCAAGAGACCGCAGGGTGGGAGACCCAGTACTTC.

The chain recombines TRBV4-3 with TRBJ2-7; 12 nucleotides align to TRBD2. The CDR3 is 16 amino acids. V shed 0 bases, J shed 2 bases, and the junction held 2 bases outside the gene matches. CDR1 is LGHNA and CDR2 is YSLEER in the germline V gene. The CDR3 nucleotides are TGCGCCAGCAGCCAAGATCCTAGCGGGAGGGCCTACGAGCAGTACTTC. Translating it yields CASSQDPSGRAYEQYF.

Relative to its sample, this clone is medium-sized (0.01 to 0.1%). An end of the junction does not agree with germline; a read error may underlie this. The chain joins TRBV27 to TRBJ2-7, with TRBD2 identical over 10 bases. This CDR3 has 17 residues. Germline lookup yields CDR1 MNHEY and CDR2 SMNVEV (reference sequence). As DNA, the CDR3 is TGTGCCAGCAGCTTATACGCTAGCGGGAGAAGGTTGAACGAGCAGTACTTC. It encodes CASSLYASGRRLNEQYF.